The text below deals with one TCR beta chain. As yet, its antigen is unknown. The data were taken from a study of T cell responses to AZD1222 COVID-19 vaccine. Study-wide results and caveats: At study baseline, merely more than 5 AZD1222 recipients were seropositive. Clonal diversity was possibly underestimated, and white British individuals and females predominated among donors.

Assay used: immunoSEQ multiplex PCR; TCRdb lists only in-frame clones, some missing. This sample has about 120,000 clones; less than 95% occur once, and the top ten carry roughly 5.4%. The sample was peripheral blood, taken on day 0 of AZD1222 vaccination. The clonotype was recovered from an adult in good health.

CDR3 protein: CASAPFRDTRNYGYTF. The CDR3 nucleotides read TGTGCCAGCGCTCCCTTCCGGGACACCCGAAACTATGGCTACACCTTC. The chain combines TRBV19 with TRBJ1-2; possibly TRBD1 for D (6 bases). From germline, CDR1 is LNHDA and CDR2 SQIVND (reference sequence). The ends were cut back, 9 bases at V and 2 bases at J, with 22 bases in the middle. The CDR3 runs 16 residues.